This is a list of T cell receptor beta chains from one sample in a study of blood T cell repertoires in COVID-19. Produced via immunoSEQ multiplex PCR; TCRdb's table is partial and in-frame only. Here the sample spans 300,000 to 350,000 clones, around 88% being singletons. Material for sequencing was peripheral blood. These receptors came from a woman in her thirties with COVID-19, enrolled during active disease. The CDR3 runs from the conserved cysteine through the conserved F or W. The D gene is left open where the match is weak. A row's size may be missing; if present it is once, few, many or a size class.

clone size: NA
J gene: TRBJ1-1
D gene: TRBD1
V gene: TRBV7-9
CDR3 DNA: TGTGCCACAGGGGACAGGGGGAACACTGAAGCTTTCTTT
CDR3 protein: CATGDRGNTEAFF

clone size: NA
J gene: TRBJ1-2
D gene: TRBD1
V gene: TRBV2
CDR3 DNA: TGTGCCAGCAGTCGACCCAGGGACAGCCTAGCTAACTATGGCTACACCTTC
CDR3 protein: CASSRPRDSLANYGYTF

clone size: NA
J gene: TRBJ2-1
D gene: TRBD1
V gene: TRBV7-9
CDR3 DNA: TGTGCCAGCAGCACAACCAGGGGGTTCGACTCCTACAATGAGCAGTTCTTC
CDR3 protein: CASSTTRGFDSYNEQFF

clone size: many
J gene: TRBJ1-1
D gene: NA
V gene: TRBV7-9
CDR3 DNA: TGTGCCAGCAGCTTTGAGGGTGAAGCTTTCTTT
CDR3 protein: CASSFEGEAFF

clone size: NA
J gene: TRBJ2-3
D gene: TRBD2
V gene: TRBV28
CDR3 DNA: TGTGCCAGCAGACTAGCGGGGGGGCCATCAGATACGCAGTATTTT
CDR3 protein: CASRLAGGPSDTQYF

clone size: NA
J gene: TRBJ2-1
D gene: NA
V gene: TRBV5-4
CDR3 DNA: TGTGCCAGCAGTCGCAGGGTTGATGAGCAGTTCTTC
CDR3 protein: CASSRRVDEQFF

clone size: NA
J gene: TRBJ2-2
D gene: NA
V gene: TRBV5-6
CDR3 DNA: TGTGCCAGCAGCCCCGGCACCGGGGAGCTGTTTTTT
CDR3 protein: CASSPGTGELFF

clone size: NA
J gene: TRBJ1-2
D gene: TRBD1
V gene: TRBV27
CDR3 DNA: TGTGCCAGCGGACTGACAGGGAGTTATGGCTACACCTTC
CDR3 protein: CASGLTGSYGYTF

clone size: NA
J gene: TRBJ1-1
D gene: TRBD1
V gene: TRBV20-1
CDR3 DNA: TGCAGTGCTAGTGTACAGGGGGCCTCTGAAGCTTTCTTT
CDR3 protein: CSASVQGASEAFF

clone size: once
J gene: TRBJ1-2
D gene: NA
V gene: TRBV28
CDR3 DNA: TGTGCCAGTAGATTACAGGCCCAGGGGTATGGCTACACCTTC
CDR3 protein: CASRLQAQGYGYTF

clone size: NA
J gene: TRBJ2-7
D gene: NA
V gene: TRBV3-1/TRBV3-2
CDR3 DNA: TGTGCCAGCAGCCGCAGGACAGTATCCTACGAGCAGTACTTC
CDR3 protein: CASSRRTVSYEQYF

clone size: once
J gene: TRBJ2-7
D gene: TRBD1
V gene: TRBV14
CDR3 DNA: TGTGCCAGCAGCCAGCACAGGGGGCGCTGGGGGGTTTACGAGCAGTACTTC
CDR3 protein: CASSQHRGRWGVYEQYF

clone size: NA
J gene: TRBJ1-1
D gene: TRBD1
V gene: TRBV19
CDR3 DNA: TGTGCCAGTAGTATTGACAGGGTTGCAGCTTTCTTT
CDR3 protein: CASSIDRVAAFF

clone size: NA
J gene: TRBJ1-5
D gene: NA
V gene: TRBV21-1
CDR3 DNA: TGTGCCAGCAGCAGATACAGGGGAACCCTTAGCAATCAGCCCCAGCATTTT
CDR3 protein: CASSRYRGTLSNQPQHF

clone size: NA
J gene: TRBJ2-2
D gene: NA
V gene: TRBV5-1
CDR3 DNA: TGCGCCAGCAGCTTCTCCGGGGAGCTGTTTTTT
CDR3 protein: CASSFSGELFF

clone size: once
J gene: TRBJ1-2
D gene: NA
V gene: TRBV7-9
CDR3 DNA: TGTGCCAGCAGCCCCCCCGACCACCCGAGGAGCTACACCTTC
CDR3 protein: CASSPPDHPRSYTF

clone size: NA
J gene: TRBJ2-1
D gene: TRBD2
V gene: TRBV4-1
CDR3 DNA: TGCGCCAGCAGCCAAGATTGGGTGGGACTAGCGGGGGGGAAGCAGTTCTTC
CDR3 protein: CASSQDWVGLAGGKQFF

clone size: NA
J gene: TRBJ1-1
D gene: TRBD1
V gene: TRBV18
CDR3 DNA: TGTGCCAGCTCACCTCGTCCCGGGACAGGGAACACTGAAGCTTTCTTT
CDR3 protein: CASSPRPGTGNTEAFF

clone size: once
J gene: TRBJ2-1
D gene: NA
V gene: TRBV6-5
CDR3 DNA: TGTGCCAGCAGTTCCCAACCGCGGGATGATCACCCGTTCTTC
CDR3 protein: CASSSQPRDDHPFF

clone size: once
J gene: TRBJ1-1
D gene: NA
V gene: TRBV7-9
CDR3 DNA: TGTGCCAGCAGCCCTGAGAGAATCTCTGAAGCTTTCTTT
CDR3 protein: CASSPERISEAFF

clone size: NA
J gene: TRBJ1-1
D gene: NA
V gene: TRBV7-9
CDR3 DNA: TGTGCCAGCAGCCCTCTATTGAACACTGAAGCTTTCTTT
CDR3 protein: CASSPLLNTEAFF

clone size: NA
J gene: TRBJ1-2
D gene: NA
V gene: TRBV2
CDR3 DNA: TGTGCCAGCAGTTCCGGTGGGCCGACAGTTCCTAACTATGGCTACACCTTC
CDR3 protein: CASSSGGPTVPNYGYTF